The 27 T cell receptor beta chains listed next were all sequenced from one sample in a study of early T cells in non-severe SARS-CoV-2 infection. TCRdb called the 5' RACE reads again in MiXCR, with one record for every CDR3 protein. The table records some 64,000 distinct CDR3 sequences, 10% to 13% of them present only once. Specimen: whole blood. Receptors originate from an adult who was a healthcare worker with PCR-confirmed SARS-CoV-2 infection or an uninfected control (not recorded which).

The gene calls are TRBV2 and TRBJ2-1, with D perhaps given as TRBD1 or TRBD2 (5 bases each). The CDR3 covers 15 residues. Between the trimmed V and J ends, which lost 9 bases and 3 bases, there was a span of 18 bases. Germline lookup yields CDR1 SNHLY and CDR2 FYNNEI. CDR3 bases: TGTGCCAGTGCCCTGGGACCGGCAGACTACAATGAGCAGTTCTTC. Encoded protein: CASALGPADYNEQFF.

This clonotype has just a few counts. The chain uses TRBV20-1 and TRBJ1-2, with a weak D call TRBD1 (5 bases). Germline CDR1 and CDR2: DFQATT and SNEGSKA (reference sequence). The CDR3 totals 14 residues. V lost 0 bases and J lost 5, with 13 bases in between. CDR3 region: CSARDTGAGYGYTF. DNA of the CDR3: TGCAGTGCTAGAGATACAGGCGCCGGGTATGGCTACACCTTC.

This clonotype came up a few times. The chain joins TRBV20-1 to TRBJ1-1, with TRBD1 identical over 7 bases. This CDR3 comprises 14 residues. Germline V CDR1 and CDR2: DFQATT, SNEGSKA (reference sequence). J was trimmed by 1 base and V by 1 base; bases with no gene match: 3. This chain's CDR3 is CSARVGTANTEAFF. DNA for the CDR3: TGCAGTGCTAGAGTGGGGACAGCGAACACTGAAGCTTTCTTT.

Many counts were recorded for this clonotype. This chain joins TRBV19 and TRBJ1-6; TRBD1 aligns across 7 bases. The germline gives CDR1 LNHDA, CDR2 SQIVND (reference sequence). CDR3 size: 11 residues. J gave up 15 bases and V 11 bases, and 10 bases lay outside the gene matches. CDR3 in DNA: TGTGCCGGGACAGTACCGAGGGGCCTCCACTTT. Translation gives CAGTVPRGLHF.

The chain uses TRBV11-2 and TRBJ2-7; D is ambiguous. Germline CDR1 is SGHAT and CDR2 is FQNNGV. The CDR3 runs 11 residues. The ends were cut back, 4 bases at V and 7 bases at J, with 8 bases in the middle. CDR3 coding DNA: TGTGCCAGCAGCTCCTCTTGGGAGCAGTACTTC. It encodes CASSSSWEQYF.

The rearrangement uses TRBV11-1 and TRBJ2-4; 8 positions match TRBD1. V shed 3 bases, J shed 2 bases, and the junction held 3 bases outside the gene matches. The CDR3 has 15 residues. Germline V lookup: CDR1 SGHAT, CDR2 FQDESV (reference sequence). The CDR3 reads CASSFGRGPKNIQYF. CDR3 DNA: TGTGCCAGCAGCTTTGGCAGGGGGCCCAAAAACATTCAGTACTTC.

This clonotype was seen more than once but under ten times. The chain uses TRBV5-4 and TRBJ2-1; TRBD1 aligns across 8 bases. The V gene end was trimmed by 10 bases and the J gene end by 8 bases; junction bases not matched to a gene: 8. There are 12 residues in the CDR3. Per the germline V gene, CDR1 is SGHNT and CDR2 is YYREEE (reference sequence). The CDR3 nucleotides read TGTGCCTATAAGGACAGGGCCGATGAGCAGTTCTTC. It yields the protein CAYKDRADEQFF.

This clonotype showed up just a few times. The gene calls are TRBV20-1 and TRBJ2-1, with TRBD2 as a possible D gene (6 bases). Germline assignment: CDR1 DFQATT and CDR2 SNEGSKA (reference sequence). The ends were cut back, 3 bases at V and 1 base at J, with 13 bases in the middle. This CDR3 region has 15 residues. CDR3 residues: CSASPVGGSYNEQFF. The CDR3 region has the DNA TGCAGTGCTAGCCCTGTGGGGGGATCCTACAATGAGCAGTTCTTC.

This clonotype was detected ten times or more. The chain employs TRBV5-6 and TRBJ2-1; 10 bases line up with TRBD1. CDR1 and CDR2 (germline): SGHDT, YYEEEE. The CDR3 sequence is 15 residues long. With 0 bases clipped from V and 7 bases from J, the junction kept 4 bases outside the gene matches. CDR3 nucleotides: TGTGCCAGCAGCTTGGACGGGACAGGGGTGAATGAGCAGTTCTTC. It translates to CASSLDGTGVNEQFF.

This clonotype is termed medium-sized. J is TRBJ2-5 and V is TRBV9, with 9 bases matching TRBD2. This CDR3 contains 15 residues. CDR1 and CDR2 from the germline V gene are SGDLS and YYNGEE. The J segment lost 1 base and the V segment lost 4 bases, leaving 5 bases of the junction unmatched. The CDR3 coding sequence is TGTGCCAGCAGCACTCGCGGGGGGGCCCAAGAGACCCAGTACTTC. This translates into CASSTRGGAQETQYF.

At least ten counts were recorded for this clonotype. The chain is built from TRBV30 and TRBJ1-2; weak D call: TRBD1 (5 bases). This CDR3 region has 14 residues. V was pared by 3 bases and J by 4 bases, with 15 bases between. The germline gives CDR1 GTSNPN, CDR2 SVGIG (reference sequence). This chain's CDR3 is CAWSRGPGPYGYTF. CDR3 DNA: TGTGCCTGGAGCCGCGGGCCAGGGCCCTATGGCTACACCTTC. Full variable domain (rest looked up from reference TRBV30 and TRBJ1-2): SQTIHQWPATLVQPVGSPLSLECTVEGTSNPNLYWYRQAAGRGLQLLFYSVGIGQISSEVPQNLSASRPQDRQFILSSKKLLLSDSGFYLCAWSRGPGPYGYTFGSGTRLTVV.

This clonotype was seen repeatedly, ten times or more. This chain joins TRBV5-1 and TRBJ1-1; D gene unclear. Germline V gives CDR1 SGHRS, CDR2 YFSETQ. The CDR3 consists of 15 residues. Trimming left V 3 bases short and J 3 bases short, with 15 bases between. This CDR3 is CASSSGRDTYTEAFF. The CDR3 DNA reads TGCGCCAGCAGCTCGGGAAGGGATACTTACACTGAAGCTTTCTTT.

The genes are TRBV7-9 and TRBJ2-7, with 8 bases lining up with TRBD1. This CDR3 is built from 14 residues. Germline values: CDR1 SEHNR, CDR2 FQNEAQ (reference sequence). J lost 1 base, V lost 4 bases, and 3 bases had no gene match. CDR3 DNA sequence: TGTGCCAGCAGCTGGGGACAGGCGTCCTACGAGCAGTACTTC. Protein: CASSWGQASYEQYF.

The V call is TRBV28, the J call TRBJ2-1; 10 positions agree with TRBD2. There are 16 residues in the CDR3. Germline CDR1 reads MDHEN; CDR2 reads SYDVKM. Trimming removed 1 base from V and 7 bases from J; junction bases left unmatched: 7. The CDR3 DNA reads as TGTGCCAGCAGTTTATTTAGCGGGGGGTCGAGGAATGAGCAGTTCTTC. It encodes CASSLFSGGSRNEQFF.

This clonotype was counted many times. This chain uses TRBV20-1 with TRBJ2-7, with a possible D match to TRBD1 (6 bases). V shed 3 bases and J shed 4 bases, with 13 bases lying between them. Per germline, CDR1 DFQATT and CDR2 SNEGSKA (reference sequence). The CDR3 covers 13 residues. CDR3 sequence: CSARSGVGYEQYF. The CDR3 nucleotides read TGCAGTGCTAGGTCAGGGGTGGGGTACGAGCAGTACTTC.

V gene TRBV2 combines with J gene TRBJ2-4; the D is unclear. The CDR3 has 13 amino acids. The germline V gene has CDR1 SNHLY and CDR2 FYNNEI. Trimming left V 6 bases short and J 8 bases short, with 14 bases between. Written as DNA, the CDR3 is TGTGCCAGCAGCCTGGGCCAGATAGACATTCAGTACTTC. It encodes CASSLGQIDIQYF.

Ten or more counts support this clonotype. The genes are TRBV6-5 and TRBJ1-2, with a possible D match to TRBD1 (5 bases). V shed 6 bases and J shed 1 base, with 9 bases lying between them. Germline assignment: CDR1 MNHEY and CDR2 SVGAGI. CDR3 size: 13 residues. The CDR3 sequence: CASRGTFNYGYTF. Here the CDR3 DNA reads TGTGCCAGCAGGGGGACTTTTAACTATGGCTACACCTTC.

This clonotype appeared many times. The J gene is TRBJ1-1, the V gene TRBV7-9; D is ambiguous. The V end was cut by 4 bases, the J end by 2 bases, with 14 bases between. There are 15 residues in the CDR3. CDR1 and CDR2 (germline): SEHNR, FQNEAQ (reference sequence). The CDR3 DNA follows: TGTGCCAGCAGCTCTCAGGCGGGGATTAACACTGAAGCTTTCTTT. Translated, it gives CASSSQAGINTEAFF.

This clonotype was found many times. CDR3 loop: CSAAPGGRTQYF. Here the CDR3 DNA reads TGCAGTGCTGCCCCCGGAGGTCGTACGCAGTATTTT. The chain carries TRBV20-1 and TRBJ2-3, with D possibly matching TRBD2 (5 bases). From germline, CDR1 is DFQATT and CDR2 SNEGSKA (reference sequence). The CDR3 spans 12 residues. Trimming shortened V by 5 bases and J by 8 bases, and 14 bases separated the two germline ends.

In this sample, this clonotype turned up a few times. The chain uses TRBV4-1 and TRBJ2-2; perhaps D is TRBD1 or TRBD2 (5 bases each). V dropped 4 bases and J dropped 1 base, with 16 bases sitting between them. The germline V gene encodes CDR1 MGHRA and CDR2 YSYEKL. The CDR3 runs 17 residues. CDR3 residues: CASSRGTDGWNTGELFF. CDR3 sequence (DNA): TGCGCCAGCAGCCGGGGGACCGACGGGTGGAACACCGGGGAGCTGTTTTTT.

This clonotype showed up many times. The chain uses TRBV5-6 and TRBJ2-5; D might be TRBD1 or TRBD2, each matching 5 bases. This CDR3 region has 16 residues. V lost 3 bases and J lost 2, with 17 bases in between. The germline V gene encodes CDR1 SGHDT and CDR2 YYEEEE. This chain's CDR3 is CASSSKSRDLQETQYF. The CDR3 DNA is TGTGCCAGCAGCTCGAAGTCCCGGGACCTACAAGAGACCCAGTACTTC. Complete variable domain (other parts from reference TRBV5-6 and TRBJ2-5): DAGVTQSPTHLIKTRGQQVTLRCSPKSGHDTVSWYQQALGQGPQFIFQYYEEEERQRGNFPDRFSGHQFPNYSSELNVNALLLGDSALYLCASSSKSRDLQETQYFGPGTRLLVL.

Comments on this clonotype: A read error is possible here, since a much larger clone lies one base away. The genes are TRBV7-2 and TRBJ2-5; 8 bases match TRBD1. This CDR3 has 16 amino acids. The V gene's germline CDR1 is SGHTA and CDR2 FQGNSA. The CDR3 is CVSSLRGGQGAETQYF. The CDR3 DNA reads TGTGTCAGCAGCTTACGGGGTGGACAGGGTGCGGAGACCCAGTACTTC. Using reference TRBV7-2 and TRBJ2-5 for the parts outside the CDR3, the full variable domain is GAGVSQSPSNKVTEKGKDVELRCDPISGHTALYWYRQSLGQGLEFLIYFQGNSAPDKSGLPSDRFSAERTGGSVSTLTIQRTQQEDSAVYLCVSSLRGGQGAETQYFGPGTRLLVL.

The J gene is TRBJ1-3, the V gene TRBV29-1; D gene ambiguous. This CDR3 is built from 14 residues. Germline values: CDR1 SQVTM, CDR2 ANQGSEA. V was clipped by 5 bases and J by 4 bases, with 15 bases between them. The DNA of the CDR3 is TGCAGCGTTTCGGCCAGGACCCTAGGAAACACCATATATTTT. It translates to CSVSARTLGNTIYF. Combining the CDR3 with reference TRBV29-1 and TRBJ1-3 gives the whole variable domain SAVISQKPSRDICQRGTSLTIQCQVDSQVTMMFWYRQQPGQSLTLIATANQGSEATYESGFVIDKFPISRPNLTFSTLTVSNMSPEDSSIYLCSVSARTLGNTIYFGEGSWLTVV.

This clonotype was counted many times. V and J are TRBV6-2 or TRBV6-3 and TRBJ2-7; 9 positions match TRBD2. V trimming: 7 bases; J trimming: 2 bases; junction bases outside the gene matches: 3. This CDR3 is 13 amino acids long. Germline values: CDR1 MNHEY, CDR2 SVGEGT. Here the CDR3 reads CASTASGTYEQYF. As DNA, the CDR3 is TGTGCCAGCACGGCTAGCGGGACCTACGAGCAGTACTTC.

This rearrangement joins TRBV14 to TRBJ2-5, with D possibly TRBD1 on 6 matching bases. The CDR3 covers 15 residues. From germline, CDR1 is SGHDN and CDR2 FVKESK. V was clipped by 4 bases and J by 2 bases, with 14 bases between them. The CDR3 sequence: CASSRTGQLQETQYF. Written as DNA, the CDR3 is TGTGCCAGCAGCCGGACCGGACAGCTACAAGAGACCCAGTACTTC.

In its sample, this clonotype was seen a few times. This chain links TRBV20-1 with TRBJ2-7, with D uncertain. V lost 4 bases and J lost 0, with 16 bases in between. The CDR3 consists of 15 residues. Looked up from germline, CDR1 is DFQATT and CDR2 is SNEGSKA (reference sequence). The CDR3 nucleotides are TGCAGTGCTACCTTGCAGGCAGGAGTCTCCTACGAGCAGTACTTC. Its protein is CSATLQAGVSYEQYF.

In this sample, this clonotype turned up many times. This chain links TRBV4-1 with TRBJ1-4; 7 nucleotides match TRBD1. V trimming: 1 base; J trimming: 7 bases; junction bases outside the gene matches: 12. The CDR3 covers 17 residues. The germline gives CDR1 MGHRA, CDR2 YSYEKL. The DNA for the CDR3 is TGCGCCAGCAGCCAAGGACCACCCGGGACAGTTGGTGAAAAACTGTTTTTT. Protein product: CASSQGPPGTVGEKLFF.